This paragraph covers one T cell receptor (beta chain) sequence. Its antigen is not known. The sample belongs to a study of cytomegalovirus exposure and HLA in healthy donors. Study as a whole: Among approximately 400 genotyped donors, about 83% fell in the Caucasian-associated ancestry cluster. Whole-study results and caveats: Fewer N-insertions (relative to the roughly 610-donor mean) were reportedly seen in an Asian-associated ancestry cluster in a later analysis.

The PCR was carried out with 60 Vbeta primers and 13 Jbeta primers. Sequencing used immunoSEQ multiplex PCR; TCRdb keeps in-frame clones, though not all of them. The repertoire holds some 160,000 clones, with about 88% as singletons. Sequencing was done on a sample of PBMCs. The clonotype comes from a woman aged 18-29 years in good health and CMV-seronegative.

For the CDR3, the DNA is TGTGCCACCCGGACGGGACTCAATCAGCCCCAGCATTTT. The encoded protein is CATRTGLNQPQHF. The V call is TRBV19, the J call TRBJ1-5; TRBD1 might be the D (5 bases). This CDR3 has 13 amino acids. V lost 10 bases to trimming and J lost 3 bases, with 13 bases between them. CDR1 and CDR2 from the germline V gene are LNHDA and SQIVND (reference sequence).